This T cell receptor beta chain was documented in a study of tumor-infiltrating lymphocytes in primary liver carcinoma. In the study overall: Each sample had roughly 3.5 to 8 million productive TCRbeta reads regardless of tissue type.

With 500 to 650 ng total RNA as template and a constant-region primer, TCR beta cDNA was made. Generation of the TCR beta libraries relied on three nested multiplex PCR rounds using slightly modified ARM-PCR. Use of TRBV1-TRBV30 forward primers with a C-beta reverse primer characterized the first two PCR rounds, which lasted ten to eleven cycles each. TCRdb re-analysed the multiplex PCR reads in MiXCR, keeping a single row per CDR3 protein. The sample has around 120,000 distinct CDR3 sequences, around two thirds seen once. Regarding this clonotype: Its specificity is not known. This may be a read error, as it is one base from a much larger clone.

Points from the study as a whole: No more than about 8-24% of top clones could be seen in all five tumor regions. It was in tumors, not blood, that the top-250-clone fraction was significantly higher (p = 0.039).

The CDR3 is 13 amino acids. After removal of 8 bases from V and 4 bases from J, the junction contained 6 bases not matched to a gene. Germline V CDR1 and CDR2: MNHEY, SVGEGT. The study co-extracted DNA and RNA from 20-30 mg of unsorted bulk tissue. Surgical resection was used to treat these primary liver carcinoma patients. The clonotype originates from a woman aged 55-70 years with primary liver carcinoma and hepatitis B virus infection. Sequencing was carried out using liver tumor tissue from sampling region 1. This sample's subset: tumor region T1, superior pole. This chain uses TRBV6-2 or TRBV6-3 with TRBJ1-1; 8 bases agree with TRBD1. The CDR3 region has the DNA TGTGCCAGCGGACCACAGGGGGTCACTGAAGCTTTCTTT. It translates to CASGPQGVTEAFF.